This paragraph reports one T cell receptor (beta chain). Its binding antigen is unknown. Base qualities are not recorded, but no much larger clone differs from it by a single base. TCR repertoires of sorted CD4+ and CD8+ blood T cells from severe aplastic anemia patients and healthy subjects were deep-sequenced in the study. Ficoll-Paque density gradient centrifugation was used to isolate peripheral blood mononuclear cells. Before DNA extraction, CD4+ and CD8+ T cells were sorted with FACS or magnetic beads. TCR beta VDJ combination and CDR3 sequence profiling used genomic DNA as the template. TCR repertoire sequencing was run on an Illumina HiSeq 2000. As for how the authors treated the data: Repertoires were assessed using TRBV/TRBJ rearrangement plots, CDR3 size and DJ length profiles, and Simpson's diversity index. The most abundant DNA sequence in the deep sequencing data was defined as the immunodominant clone. CDR3 amino acid sequences were checked for sharing between subjects and were compared against published repertoires and the VDJdb database. The raw public data were reprocessed by TCRdb itself: fastp quality trimming at Q25, MiXCR clonotype calling, in-frame beta chains only. Every entry covers one CDR3 protein and lists the most common genes and DNA from its rows. The authors' filters were not applied to this entry. The sample table holds some 200,000 distinct CDR3 sequences, of which 61% were seen once. The ten top clones hold 25% to 30% of the sample.

The data stem from a study of CD8+CD57+ T cells in acquired aplastic anemia (dated by TCRdb to 2016 to 2019). Concerning the study at large: On average, sorted CD4+ and CD8+ cells yielded 3.2 ug of extracted DNA, with a range of about 0.18 to 27.4 ug. Healthy donor samples averaged roughly 9.8 million reads for CD4+ and fewer than 12 million for CD8+ cells. What the authors observed across the whole study: Between patients and healthy controls, no significant difference in CD8+ Simpson's diversity was found (P=0.060). Around 30 CD8+ CDR3 sequences were found to be shared between patients and controls, but these sequences appeared to be highly expressed in patients and within the immunodominant clones of the patients.

V is pared back by 4 bases and J by 5 bases, with 14 bases lying between the germline termini. Reading from cysteine to phenylalanine, the CDR3 counts 14 amino acids. This entry keeps only the CDR3 DNA: 42 bases, framed from base 1. The CDR1 and CDR2 encoded by the germline V gene are SGHAT and FQNNGV. The sample comprised sorted CD4+, CD8+, or CD8+CD57+ T cells (not recorded which) from PBMCs. This sequence originates from a human donor in good health. The sequence links TRBV11-2 to TRBJ2-5, with TRBD2 tentatively as D gene (5 bases match). The DNA sequence is as follows: TGTGCCAGCAGCTATGGACGGGATGTGGAGACCCAGTACTTC. This gives the protein CASSYGRDVETQYF.